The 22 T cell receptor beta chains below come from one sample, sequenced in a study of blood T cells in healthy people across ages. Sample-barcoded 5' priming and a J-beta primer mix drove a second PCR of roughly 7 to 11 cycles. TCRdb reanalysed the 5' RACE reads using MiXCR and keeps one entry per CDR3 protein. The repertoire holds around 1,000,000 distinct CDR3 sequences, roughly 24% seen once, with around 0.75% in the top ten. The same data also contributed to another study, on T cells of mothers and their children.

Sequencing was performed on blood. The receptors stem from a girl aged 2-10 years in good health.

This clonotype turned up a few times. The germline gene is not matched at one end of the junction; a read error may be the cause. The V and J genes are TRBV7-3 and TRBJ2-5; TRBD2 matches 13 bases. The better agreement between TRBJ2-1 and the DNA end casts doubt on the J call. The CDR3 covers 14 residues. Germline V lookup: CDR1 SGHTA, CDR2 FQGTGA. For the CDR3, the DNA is TGTGCCAACAGCTTAACTAGCGGGGGGGTGGGGCAGTTCTTC. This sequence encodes CANSLTSGGVGQFF.

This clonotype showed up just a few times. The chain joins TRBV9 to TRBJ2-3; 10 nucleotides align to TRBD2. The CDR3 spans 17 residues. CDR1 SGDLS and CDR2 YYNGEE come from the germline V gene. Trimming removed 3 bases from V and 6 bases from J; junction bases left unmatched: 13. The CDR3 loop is CASSGREAGGPFDTQYF. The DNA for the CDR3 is TGTGCCAGCAGCGGTCGAGAAGCGGGAGGGCCGTTCGATACGCAGTATTTT. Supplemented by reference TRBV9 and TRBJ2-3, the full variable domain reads DSGVTQTPKHLITATGQRVTLRCSPRSGDLSVYWYQQSLDQGLQFLIQYYNGEERAKGNILERFSAQQFPDLHSELNLSSLELGDSALYFCASSGREAGGPFDTQYFGPGTRLTVL.

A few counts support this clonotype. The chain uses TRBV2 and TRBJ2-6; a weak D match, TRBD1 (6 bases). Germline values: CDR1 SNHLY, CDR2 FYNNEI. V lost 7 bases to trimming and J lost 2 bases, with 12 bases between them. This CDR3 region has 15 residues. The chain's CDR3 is CASINRVPGANVLTF. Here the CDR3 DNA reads TGTGCCAGCATTAACAGGGTCCCTGGGGCCAACGTCCTGACTTTC. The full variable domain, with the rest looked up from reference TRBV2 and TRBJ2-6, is EPEVTQTPSHQVTQMGQEVILRCVPISNHLYFYWYRQILGQKVEFLVSFYNNEISEKSEIFDDQFSVERPDGSNFTLKIRSTKLEDSAMYFCASINRVPGANVLTFGAGSRLTVL.

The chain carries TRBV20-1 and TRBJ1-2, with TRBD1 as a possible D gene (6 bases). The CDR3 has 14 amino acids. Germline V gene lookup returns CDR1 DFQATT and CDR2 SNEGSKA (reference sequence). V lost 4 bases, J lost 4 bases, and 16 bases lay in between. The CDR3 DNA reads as TGCAGTGCTACGGGGGCACCACGAAGCTATGGCTACACCTTC. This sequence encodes CSATGAPRSYGYTF.

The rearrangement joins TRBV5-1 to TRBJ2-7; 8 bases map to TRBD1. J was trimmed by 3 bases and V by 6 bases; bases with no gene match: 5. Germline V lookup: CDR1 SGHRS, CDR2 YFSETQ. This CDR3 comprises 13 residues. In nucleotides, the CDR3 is TGCGCCAGCAAAGGTGACAGGGGCTACGAGCAGTACTTC. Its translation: CASKGDRGYEQYF. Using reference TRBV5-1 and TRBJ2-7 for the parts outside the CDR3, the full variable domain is KAGVTQTPRYLIKTRGQQVTLSCSPISGHRSVSWYQQTPGQGLQFLFEYFSETQRNKGNFPGRFSGRQFSNSRSEMNVSTLELGDSALYLCASKGDRGYEQYFGPGTRLTVT.

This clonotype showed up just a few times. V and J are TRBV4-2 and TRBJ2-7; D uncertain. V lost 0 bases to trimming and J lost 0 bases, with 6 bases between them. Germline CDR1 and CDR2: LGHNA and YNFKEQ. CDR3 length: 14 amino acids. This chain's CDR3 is CASSQEGISYEQYF. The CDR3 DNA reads TGTGCCAGCAGCCAAGAAGGGATCTCCTACGAGCAGTACTTC.

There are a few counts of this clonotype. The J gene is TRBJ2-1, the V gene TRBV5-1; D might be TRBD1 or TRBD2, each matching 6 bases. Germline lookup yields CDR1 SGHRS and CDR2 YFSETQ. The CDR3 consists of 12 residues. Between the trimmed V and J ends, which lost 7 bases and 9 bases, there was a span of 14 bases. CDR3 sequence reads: CASRPEGGEQFF. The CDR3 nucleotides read TGCGCCAGCCGCCCCGAGGGGGGTGAGCAGTTCTTC.

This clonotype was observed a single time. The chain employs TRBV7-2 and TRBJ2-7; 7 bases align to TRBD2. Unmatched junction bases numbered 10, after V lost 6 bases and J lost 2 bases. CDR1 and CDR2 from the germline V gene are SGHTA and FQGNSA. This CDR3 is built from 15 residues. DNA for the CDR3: TGTGCCAGCAGTCCCCTTGGGGGGGACCCCTACGAGCAGTACTTC. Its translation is CASSPLGGDPYEQYF.

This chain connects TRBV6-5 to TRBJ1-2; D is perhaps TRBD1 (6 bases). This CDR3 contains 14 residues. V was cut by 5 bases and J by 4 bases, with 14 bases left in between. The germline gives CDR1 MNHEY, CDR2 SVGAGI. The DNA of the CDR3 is TGTGCCAGCAGTCCCCCAGGGGCTGGCTATGGCTACACCTTC. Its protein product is CASSPPGAGYGYTF.

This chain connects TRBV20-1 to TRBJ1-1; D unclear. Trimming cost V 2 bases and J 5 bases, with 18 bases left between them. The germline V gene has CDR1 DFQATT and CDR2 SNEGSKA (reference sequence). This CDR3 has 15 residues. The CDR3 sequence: CSARPPSVSLTEAFF. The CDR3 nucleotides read TGCAGTGCTAGACCCCCGAGCGTCAGCCTAACTGAAGCTTTCTTT.

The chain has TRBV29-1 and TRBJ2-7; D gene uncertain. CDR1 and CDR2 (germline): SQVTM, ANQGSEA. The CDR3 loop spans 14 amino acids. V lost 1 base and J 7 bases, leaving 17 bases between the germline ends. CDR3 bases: TGCAGCGTTGAAGTTTACGGGCCGACTCAGGAGCAGTACTTC. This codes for CSVEVYGPTQEQYF.

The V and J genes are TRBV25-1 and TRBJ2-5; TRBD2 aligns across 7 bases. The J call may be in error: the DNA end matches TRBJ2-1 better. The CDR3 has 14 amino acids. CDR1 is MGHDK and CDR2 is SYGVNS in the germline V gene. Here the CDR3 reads CASCRLGGGNEQFF. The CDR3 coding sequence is TGTGCCAGCTGTCGACTAGGCGGGGGCAATGAGCAGTTCTTC.

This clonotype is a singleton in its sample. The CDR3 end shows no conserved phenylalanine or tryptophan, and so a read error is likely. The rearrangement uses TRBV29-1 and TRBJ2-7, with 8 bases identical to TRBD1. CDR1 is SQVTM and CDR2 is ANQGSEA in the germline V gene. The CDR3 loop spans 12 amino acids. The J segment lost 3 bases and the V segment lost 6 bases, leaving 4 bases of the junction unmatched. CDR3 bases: TGCAGCGTGGGAGACAGGGGCTACGAGCAGTACTCC. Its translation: CSVGDRGYEQYS.

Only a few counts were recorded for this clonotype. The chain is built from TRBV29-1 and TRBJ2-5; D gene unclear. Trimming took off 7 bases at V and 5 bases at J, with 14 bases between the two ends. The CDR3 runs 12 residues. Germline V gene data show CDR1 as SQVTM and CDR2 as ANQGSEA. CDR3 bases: TGCAGCGCCCAATGGGGTGGGGAGACCCAGTACTTC. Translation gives CSAQWGGETQYF.

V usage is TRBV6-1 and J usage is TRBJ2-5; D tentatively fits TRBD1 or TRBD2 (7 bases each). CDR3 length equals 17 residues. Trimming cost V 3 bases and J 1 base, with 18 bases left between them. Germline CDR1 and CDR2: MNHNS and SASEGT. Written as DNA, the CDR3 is TGTGCCAGCAGTGATCAGGGGGAGAGGGAGGGCCAAGAGACCCAGTACTTC. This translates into CASSDQGEREGQETQYF.

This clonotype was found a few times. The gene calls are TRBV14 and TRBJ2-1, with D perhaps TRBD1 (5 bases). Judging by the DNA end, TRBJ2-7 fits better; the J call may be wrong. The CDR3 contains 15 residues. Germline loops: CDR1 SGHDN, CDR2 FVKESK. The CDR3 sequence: CASSPQVGLEDEQYF. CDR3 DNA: TGTGCCAGCAGCCCCCAAGTGGGGCTCGAAGACGAGCAGTACTTC.

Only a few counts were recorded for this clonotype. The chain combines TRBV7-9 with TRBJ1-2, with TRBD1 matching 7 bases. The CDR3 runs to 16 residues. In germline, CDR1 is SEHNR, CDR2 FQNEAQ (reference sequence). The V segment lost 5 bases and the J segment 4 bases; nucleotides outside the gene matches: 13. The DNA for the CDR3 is TGTGCCAGCAGCCCCCGGACAGGTTCTCAGACCTATGGCTACACCTTC. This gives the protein CASSPRTGSQTYGYTF.

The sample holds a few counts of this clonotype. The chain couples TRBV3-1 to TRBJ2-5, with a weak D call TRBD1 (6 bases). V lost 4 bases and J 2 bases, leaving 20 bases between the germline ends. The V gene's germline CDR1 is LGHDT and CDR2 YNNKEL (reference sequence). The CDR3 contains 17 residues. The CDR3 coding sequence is TGTGCCAGCAGCCGCGAAACAGGGAGTTTTTTTCAAGAGACCCAGTACTTC. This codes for CASSRETGSFFQETQYF.

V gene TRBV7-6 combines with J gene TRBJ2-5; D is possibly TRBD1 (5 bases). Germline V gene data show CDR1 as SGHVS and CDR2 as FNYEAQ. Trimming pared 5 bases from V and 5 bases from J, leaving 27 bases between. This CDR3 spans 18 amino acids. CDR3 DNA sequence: TGTGCCAGCAGCCAATTCCTTCCCCCAGGGTTGGTAGGGGAGACCCAGTACTTC. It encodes CASSQFLPPGLVGETQYF.

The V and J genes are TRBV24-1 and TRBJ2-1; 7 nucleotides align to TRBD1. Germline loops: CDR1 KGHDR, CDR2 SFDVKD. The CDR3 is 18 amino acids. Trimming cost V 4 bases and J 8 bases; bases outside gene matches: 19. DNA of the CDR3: TGTGCCACCAGTGACAAATATGGGACAGCCGCTTTAAGAGATGAGCAGTTCTTC. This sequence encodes CATSDKYGTAALRDEQFF.

CDR3 region: CASSPPSAHPDTQYF. The CDR3 bases are TGTGCCAGCAGCCCCCCATCAGCCCACCCAGATACGCAGTATTTT. The genes are TRBV11-2 and TRBJ2-3; no clear D. CDR1 and CDR2 from the germline V gene are SGHAT and FQNNGV. The CDR3 covers 15 residues. V lost 5 bases, J lost 4 bases, and 16 bases lay in between.

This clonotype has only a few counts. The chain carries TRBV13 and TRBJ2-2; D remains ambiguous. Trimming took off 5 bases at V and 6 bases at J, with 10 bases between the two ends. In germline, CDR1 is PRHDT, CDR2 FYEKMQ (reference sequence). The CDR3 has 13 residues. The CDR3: CASSPPGPGELFF. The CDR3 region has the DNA TGTGCCAGCAGCCCCCCGGGCCCCGGGGAGCTGTTTTTT.